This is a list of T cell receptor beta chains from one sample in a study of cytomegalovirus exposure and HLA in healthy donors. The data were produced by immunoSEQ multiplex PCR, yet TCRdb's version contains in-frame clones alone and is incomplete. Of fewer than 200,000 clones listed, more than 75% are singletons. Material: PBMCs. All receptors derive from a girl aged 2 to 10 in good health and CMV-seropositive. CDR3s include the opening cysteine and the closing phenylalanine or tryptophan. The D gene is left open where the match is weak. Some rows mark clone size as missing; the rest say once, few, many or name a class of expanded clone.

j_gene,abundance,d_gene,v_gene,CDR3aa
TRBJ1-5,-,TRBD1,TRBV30,CAWSPLTGDQPQHF
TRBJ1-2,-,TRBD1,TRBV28,CAGTGGRGYGYTF
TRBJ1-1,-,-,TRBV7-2,CASSLIAGYTEAFF
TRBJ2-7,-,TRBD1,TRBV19,CASSTGDSSYEQYF
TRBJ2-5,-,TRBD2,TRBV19,CASSTRLAGKETQYF
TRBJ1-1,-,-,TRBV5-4,CASSLEPIDREAFF
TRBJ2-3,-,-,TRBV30,CAWRAGSNTDTQYF
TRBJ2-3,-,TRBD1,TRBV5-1,CASSDSKRTGITDTQYF
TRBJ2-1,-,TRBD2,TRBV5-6,CASSLLAERVYNEQFF
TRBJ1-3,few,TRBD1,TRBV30,CAWSAGGSGNTIYF
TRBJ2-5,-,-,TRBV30,CAWAGPRGETQYF
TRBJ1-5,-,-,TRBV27,CASSLSPGQPQHF
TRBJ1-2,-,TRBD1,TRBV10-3,CAISSVDRASNYGYTF
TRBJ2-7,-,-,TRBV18,CASSPRPSSYEQYF
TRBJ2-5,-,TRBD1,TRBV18,CASSTTGGVLETQYF
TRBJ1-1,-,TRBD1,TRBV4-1,CASSLRTGWNTEAFF
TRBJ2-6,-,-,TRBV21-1,CASSVSDRKVSGANVLTF
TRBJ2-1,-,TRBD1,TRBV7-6,CASTPSLRTGWNEQFF
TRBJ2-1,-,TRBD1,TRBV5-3,CARSLPRQGSYNEQFF
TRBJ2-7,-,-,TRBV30,CAWSVGGGHEQYF
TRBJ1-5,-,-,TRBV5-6,CASSLAGSNQPQHF
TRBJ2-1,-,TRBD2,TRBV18,CASSPLLTGLAENNEQFF
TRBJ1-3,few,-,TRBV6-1,CASSERELPGNTIYF
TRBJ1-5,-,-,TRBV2,CATSRGGNNQPQHF
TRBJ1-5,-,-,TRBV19,CASSILGGRSQPQHF
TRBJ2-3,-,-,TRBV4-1,CASSPLDPDTQYF
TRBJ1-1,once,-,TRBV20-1,CSLRGAVEAFF
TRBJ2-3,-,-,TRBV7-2,CASSLYSGATDTQYF
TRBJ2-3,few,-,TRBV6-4,CASSPSEISTDTQYF
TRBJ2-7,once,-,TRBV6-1,CASQWLAIGIYEQYF
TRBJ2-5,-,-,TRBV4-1,CASSQNLEGQETQYF
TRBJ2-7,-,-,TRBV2,CASSAQASSYEQYF
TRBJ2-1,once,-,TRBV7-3,CASSLFVGTREIF
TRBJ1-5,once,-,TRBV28,CASSPVEGSNQPQHF
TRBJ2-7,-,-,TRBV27,CASSLLDGRDLYF
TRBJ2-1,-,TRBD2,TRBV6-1,CASGGTRDNEQFF
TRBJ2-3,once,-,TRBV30,CAWSSKTYTDTQYF
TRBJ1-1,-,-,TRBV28,CASSLRPTGNTEAFF
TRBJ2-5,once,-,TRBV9,CASSAPSVGETQYF
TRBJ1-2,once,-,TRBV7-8,CASSEKGEGDGNYGYTF
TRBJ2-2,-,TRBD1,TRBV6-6,CASQGAGELFF
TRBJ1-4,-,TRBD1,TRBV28,CASSLFRDRDEKLFF
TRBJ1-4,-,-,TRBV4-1,CASSLTGGSEKLFF
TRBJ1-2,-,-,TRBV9,CASSGTVYGYTF
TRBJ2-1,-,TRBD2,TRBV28,CASSTGLAGVLTYNEQFF
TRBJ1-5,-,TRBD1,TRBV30,CAWSVGTEVYSNQPQHF
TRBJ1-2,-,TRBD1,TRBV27,CASSLSLKGAAGYTF
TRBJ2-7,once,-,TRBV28,CASLRGYPLEQYF
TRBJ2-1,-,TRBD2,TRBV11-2,CASSLSGTSGGNEQFF
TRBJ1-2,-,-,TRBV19,CASSIQERYGYTF